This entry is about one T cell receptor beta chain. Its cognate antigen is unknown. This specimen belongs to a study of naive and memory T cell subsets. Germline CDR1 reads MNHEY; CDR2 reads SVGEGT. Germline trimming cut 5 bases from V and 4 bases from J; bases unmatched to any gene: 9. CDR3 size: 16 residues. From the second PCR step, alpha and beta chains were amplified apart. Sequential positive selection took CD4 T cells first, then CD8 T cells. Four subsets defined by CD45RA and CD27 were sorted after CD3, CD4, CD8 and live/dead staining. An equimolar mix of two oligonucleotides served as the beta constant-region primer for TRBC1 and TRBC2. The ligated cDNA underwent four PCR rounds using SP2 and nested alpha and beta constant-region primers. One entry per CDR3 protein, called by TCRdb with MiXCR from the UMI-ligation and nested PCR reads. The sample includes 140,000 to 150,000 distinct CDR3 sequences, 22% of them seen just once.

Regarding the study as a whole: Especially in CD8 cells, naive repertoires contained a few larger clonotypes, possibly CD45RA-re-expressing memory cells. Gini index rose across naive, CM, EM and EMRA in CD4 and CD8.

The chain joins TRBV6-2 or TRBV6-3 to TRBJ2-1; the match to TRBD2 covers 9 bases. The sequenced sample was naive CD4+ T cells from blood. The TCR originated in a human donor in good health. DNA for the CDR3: TGTGCCAGCAGTCCGTCTGCGGGAGGGCGTTACAATGAGCAGTTCTTC. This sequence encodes CASSPSAGGRYNEQFF.